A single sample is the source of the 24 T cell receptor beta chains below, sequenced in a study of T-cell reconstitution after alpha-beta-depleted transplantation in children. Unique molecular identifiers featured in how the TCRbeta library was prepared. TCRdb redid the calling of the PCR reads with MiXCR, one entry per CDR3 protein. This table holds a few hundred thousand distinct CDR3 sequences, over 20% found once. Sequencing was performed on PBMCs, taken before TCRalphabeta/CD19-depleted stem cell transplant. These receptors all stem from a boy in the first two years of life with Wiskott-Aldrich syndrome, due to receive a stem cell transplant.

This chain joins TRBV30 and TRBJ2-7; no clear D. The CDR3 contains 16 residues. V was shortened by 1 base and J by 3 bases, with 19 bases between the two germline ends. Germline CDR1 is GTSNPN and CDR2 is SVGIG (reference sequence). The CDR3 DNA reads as TGTGCCTGGAGTGACACCCAGGAAGGACGACACTACGAGCAGTACTTC. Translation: CAWSDTQEGRHYEQYF.

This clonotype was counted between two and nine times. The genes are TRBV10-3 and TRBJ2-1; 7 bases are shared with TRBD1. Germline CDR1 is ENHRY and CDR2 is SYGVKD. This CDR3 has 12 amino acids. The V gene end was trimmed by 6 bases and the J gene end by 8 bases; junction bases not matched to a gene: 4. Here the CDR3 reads CAISQTGDEQFF. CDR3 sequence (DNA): TGTGCCATCAGCCAAACAGGGGATGAGCAGTTCTTC.

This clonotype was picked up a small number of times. DNA for the CDR3: TGTGCCAGCAGCGGAGCTCGGAGCACCATATATTTT. It specifies CASSGARSTIYF. This chain joins TRBV5-5 and TRBJ1-3, with D uncertain. Germline V gene data show CDR1 as SGHKS and CDR2 as YYEKEE (reference sequence). The CDR3 covers 12 residues. V was cut by 4 bases and J by 9 bases, with 11 bases left in between.

The chain's CDR3 is CATSDPRTAGANVLTF. The CDR3 DNA sequence: TGTGCCACCAGTGATCCGCGGACAGCTGGGGCCAACGTCCTGACTTTC. The chain employs TRBV24-1 and TRBJ2-6; D may be TRBD1 (6 bases). Looked up from germline, CDR1 is KGHDR and CDR2 is SFDVKD. The CDR3 is made up of 16 amino acids. Trimming pared 3 bases from V and 2 bases from J, leaving 10 bases between.

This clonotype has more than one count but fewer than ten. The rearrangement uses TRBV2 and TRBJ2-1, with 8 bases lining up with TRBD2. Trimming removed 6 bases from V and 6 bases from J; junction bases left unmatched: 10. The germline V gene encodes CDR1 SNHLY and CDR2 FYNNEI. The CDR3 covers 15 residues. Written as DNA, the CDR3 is TGTGCCAGCAGCGCCGTAACTAGCGGTTCCAATGAGCAGTTCTTC. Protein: CASSAVTSGSNEQFF.

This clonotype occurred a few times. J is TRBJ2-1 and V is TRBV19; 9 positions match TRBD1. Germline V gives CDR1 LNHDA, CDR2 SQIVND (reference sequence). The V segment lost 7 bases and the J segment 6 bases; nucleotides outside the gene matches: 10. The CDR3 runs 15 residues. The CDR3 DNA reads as TGTGCCAGTAAAGGGACGGGACAGGGCTCCAATGAGCAGTTCTTC. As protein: CASKGTGQGSNEQFF.

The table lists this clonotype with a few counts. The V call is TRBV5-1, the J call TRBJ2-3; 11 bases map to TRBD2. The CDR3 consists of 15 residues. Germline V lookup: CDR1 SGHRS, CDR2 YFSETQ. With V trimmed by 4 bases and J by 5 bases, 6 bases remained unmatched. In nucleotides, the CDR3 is TGCGCCAGCAGCACAACTAGCGGGAGTATAGATACGCAGTATTTT. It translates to CASSTTSGSIDTQYF.

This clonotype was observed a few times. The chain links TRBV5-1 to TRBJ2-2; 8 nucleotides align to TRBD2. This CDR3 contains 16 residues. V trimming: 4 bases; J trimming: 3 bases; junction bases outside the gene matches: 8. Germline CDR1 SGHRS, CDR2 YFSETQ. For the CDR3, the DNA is TGCGCCAGCAGCCCCGGGCTAGCGGGCTACACCGGGGAGCTGTTTTTT. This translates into CASSPGLAGYTGELFF. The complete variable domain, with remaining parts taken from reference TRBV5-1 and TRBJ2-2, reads KAGVTQTPRYLIKTRGQQVTLSCSPISGHRSVSWYQQTPGQGLQFLFEYFSETQRNKGNFPGRFSGRQFSNSRSEMNVSTLELGDSALYLCASSPGLAGYTGELFFGEGSRLTVL.

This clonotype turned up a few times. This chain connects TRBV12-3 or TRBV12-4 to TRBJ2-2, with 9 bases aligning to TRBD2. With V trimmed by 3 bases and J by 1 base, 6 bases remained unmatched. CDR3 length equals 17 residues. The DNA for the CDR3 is TGTGCCAGCAGTTTTTCTCCTAGCGGGGAGAACACCGGGGAGCTGTTTTTT. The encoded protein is CASSFSPSGENTGELFF.

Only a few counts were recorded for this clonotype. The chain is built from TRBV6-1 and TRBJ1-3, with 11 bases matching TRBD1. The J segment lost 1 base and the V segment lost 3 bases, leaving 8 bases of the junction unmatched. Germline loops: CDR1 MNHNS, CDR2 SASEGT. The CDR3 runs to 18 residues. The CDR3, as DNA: TGTGCCAGCAGTGACACCGGGACAGGGGGTGGGTCTGGAAACACCATATATTTT. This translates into CASSDTGTGGGSGNTIYF.

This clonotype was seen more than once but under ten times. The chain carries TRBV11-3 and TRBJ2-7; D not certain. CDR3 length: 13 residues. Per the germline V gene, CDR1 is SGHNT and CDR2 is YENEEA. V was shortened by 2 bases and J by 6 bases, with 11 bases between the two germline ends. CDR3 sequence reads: CASSLKGGAEQYF. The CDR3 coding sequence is TGTGCCAGCAGCTTAAAGGGCGGCGCCGAGCAGTACTTC.

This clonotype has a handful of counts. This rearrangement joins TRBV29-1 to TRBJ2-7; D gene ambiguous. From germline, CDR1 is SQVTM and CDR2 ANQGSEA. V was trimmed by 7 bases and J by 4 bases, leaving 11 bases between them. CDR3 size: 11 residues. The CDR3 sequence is CSANEAYEQYF. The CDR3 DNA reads TGCAGCGCGAACGAGGCTTACGAGCAGTACTTC.

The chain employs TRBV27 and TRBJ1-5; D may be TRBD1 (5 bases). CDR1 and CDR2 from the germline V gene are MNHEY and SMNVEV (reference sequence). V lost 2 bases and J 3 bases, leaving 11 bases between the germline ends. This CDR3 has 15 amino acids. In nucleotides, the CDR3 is TGTGCCAGCAGTTTAAGATCAGGGCACAATCAGCCCCAGCATTTT. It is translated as CASSLRSGHNQPQHF.

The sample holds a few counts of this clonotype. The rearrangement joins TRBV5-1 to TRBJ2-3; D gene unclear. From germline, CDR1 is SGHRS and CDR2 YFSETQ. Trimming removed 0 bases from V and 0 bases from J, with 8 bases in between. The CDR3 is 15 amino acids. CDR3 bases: TGCGCCAGCAGCTTGGCGGATACTAGCACAGATACGCAGTATTTT. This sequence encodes CASSLADTSTDTQYF. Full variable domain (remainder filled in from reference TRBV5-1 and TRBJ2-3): KAGVTQTPRYLIKTRGQQVTLSCSPISGHRSVSWYQQTPGQGLQFLFEYFSETQRNKGNFPGRFSGRQFSNSRSEMNVSTLELGDSALYLCASSLADTSTDTQYFGPGTRLTVL.

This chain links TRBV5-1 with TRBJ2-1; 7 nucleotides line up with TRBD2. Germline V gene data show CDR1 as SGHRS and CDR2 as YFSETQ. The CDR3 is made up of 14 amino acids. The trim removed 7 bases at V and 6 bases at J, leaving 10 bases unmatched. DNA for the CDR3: TGCGCCAGCTCCACTAGCGTCCTAGGCAATGAGCAGTTCTTC. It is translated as CASSTSVLGNEQFF.

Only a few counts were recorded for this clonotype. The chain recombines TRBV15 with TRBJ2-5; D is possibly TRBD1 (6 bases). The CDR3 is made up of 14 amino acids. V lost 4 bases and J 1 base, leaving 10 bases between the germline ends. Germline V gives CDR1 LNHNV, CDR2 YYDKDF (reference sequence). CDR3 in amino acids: CATSTLTGQETQYF. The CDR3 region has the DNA TGTGCCACCAGCACCTTGACAGGCCAAGAGACCCAGTACTTC.

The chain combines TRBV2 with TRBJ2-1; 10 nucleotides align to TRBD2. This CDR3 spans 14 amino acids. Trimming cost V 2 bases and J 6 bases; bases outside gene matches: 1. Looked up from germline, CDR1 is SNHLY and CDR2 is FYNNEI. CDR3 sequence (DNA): TGTGCCAGCAGTGAACTAGCGGGAGTCAATGAGCAGTTCTTC. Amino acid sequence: CASSELAGVNEQFF.

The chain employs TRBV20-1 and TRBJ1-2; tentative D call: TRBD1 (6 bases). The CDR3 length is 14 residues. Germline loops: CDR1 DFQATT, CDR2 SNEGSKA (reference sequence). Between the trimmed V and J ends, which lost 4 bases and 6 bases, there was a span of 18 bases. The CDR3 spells CSATNGQLLHGYTF. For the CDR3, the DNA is TGCAGTGCTACCAATGGACAGTTGTTGCATGGCTACACCTTC.

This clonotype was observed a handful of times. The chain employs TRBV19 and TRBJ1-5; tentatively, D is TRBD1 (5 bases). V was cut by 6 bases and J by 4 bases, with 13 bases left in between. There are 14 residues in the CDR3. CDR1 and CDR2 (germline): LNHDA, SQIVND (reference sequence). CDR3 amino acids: CASRARQTNQPQHF. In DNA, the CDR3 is TGTGCCAGTAGGGCGAGACAGACTAATCAGCCCCAGCATTTT.

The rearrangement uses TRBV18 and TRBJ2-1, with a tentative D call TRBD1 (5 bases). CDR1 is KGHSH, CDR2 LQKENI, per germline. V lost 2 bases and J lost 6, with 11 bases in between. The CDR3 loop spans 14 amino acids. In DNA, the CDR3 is TGTGCCAGCTCACCAGATACAGGAAGCAATGAGCAGTTCTTC. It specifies CASSPDTGSNEQFF.

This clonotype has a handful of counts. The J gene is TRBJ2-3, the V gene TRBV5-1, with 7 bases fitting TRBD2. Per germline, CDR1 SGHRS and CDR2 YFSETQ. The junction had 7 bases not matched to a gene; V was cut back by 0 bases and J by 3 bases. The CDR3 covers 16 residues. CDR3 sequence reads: CASSLVVAGSTDTQYF. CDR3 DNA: TGCGCCAGCAGCTTGGTGGTAGCGGGCTCTACAGATACGCAGTATTTT.

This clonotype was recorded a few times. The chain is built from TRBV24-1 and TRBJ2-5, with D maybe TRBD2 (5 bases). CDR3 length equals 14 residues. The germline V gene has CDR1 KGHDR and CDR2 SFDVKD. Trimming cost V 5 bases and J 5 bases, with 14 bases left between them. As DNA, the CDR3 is TGTGCCACCAGTGTGGCGGGCGTGGTGGAGACCCAGTACTTC. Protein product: CATSVAGVVETQYF.

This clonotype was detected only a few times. CDR3 residues: CASSLTNREIKEQFF. The CDR3 DNA reads TGTGCCAGCAGCTTAACGAATCGGGAGATCAAGGAGCAGTTCTTC. The V gene is TRBV5-8, the J gene TRBJ2-1; maybe TRBD2 (6 bases). The CDR3 sequence is 15 residues long. V lost 2 bases, J lost 10 bases, and 19 bases lay in between. Germline V CDR1 and CDR2: SGHTS, YDEGEE.

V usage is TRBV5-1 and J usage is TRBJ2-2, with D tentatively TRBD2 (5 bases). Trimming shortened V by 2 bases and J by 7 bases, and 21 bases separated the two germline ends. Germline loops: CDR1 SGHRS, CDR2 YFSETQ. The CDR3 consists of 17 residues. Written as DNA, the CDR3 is TGCGCCAGCAGCTTCCGAAGCCCTCTCGGGATGGTCGGGGAGCTGTTTTTT. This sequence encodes CASSFRSPLGMVGELFF.